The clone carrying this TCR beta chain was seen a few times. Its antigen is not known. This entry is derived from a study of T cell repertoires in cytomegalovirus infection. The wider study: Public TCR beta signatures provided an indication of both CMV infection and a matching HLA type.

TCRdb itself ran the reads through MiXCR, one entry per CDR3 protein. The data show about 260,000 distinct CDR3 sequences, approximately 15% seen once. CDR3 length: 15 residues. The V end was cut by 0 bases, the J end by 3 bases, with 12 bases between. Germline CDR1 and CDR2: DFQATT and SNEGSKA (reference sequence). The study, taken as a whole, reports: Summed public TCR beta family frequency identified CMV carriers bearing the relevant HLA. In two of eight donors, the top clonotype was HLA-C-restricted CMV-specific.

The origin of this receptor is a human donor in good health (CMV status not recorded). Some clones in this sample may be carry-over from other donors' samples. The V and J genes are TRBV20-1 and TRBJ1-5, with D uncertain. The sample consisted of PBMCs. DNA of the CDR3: TGCAGTGCTAGAGATCCCCGACAAGACAATCAGCCCCAGCATTTT. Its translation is CSARDPRQDNQPQHF.